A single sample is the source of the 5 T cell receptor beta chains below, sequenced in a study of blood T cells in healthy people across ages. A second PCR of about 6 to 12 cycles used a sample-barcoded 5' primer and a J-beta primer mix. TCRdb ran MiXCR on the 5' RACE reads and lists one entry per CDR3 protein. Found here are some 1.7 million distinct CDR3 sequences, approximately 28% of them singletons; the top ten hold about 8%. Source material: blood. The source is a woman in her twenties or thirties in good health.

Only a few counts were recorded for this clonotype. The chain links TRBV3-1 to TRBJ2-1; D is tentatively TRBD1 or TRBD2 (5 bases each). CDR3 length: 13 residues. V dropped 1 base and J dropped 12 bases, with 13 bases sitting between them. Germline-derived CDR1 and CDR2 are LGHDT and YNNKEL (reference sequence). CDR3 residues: CASSQVPGQAQFF. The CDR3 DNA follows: TGTGCCAGCAGCCAAGTCCCGGGGCAGGCGCAGTTCTTC.

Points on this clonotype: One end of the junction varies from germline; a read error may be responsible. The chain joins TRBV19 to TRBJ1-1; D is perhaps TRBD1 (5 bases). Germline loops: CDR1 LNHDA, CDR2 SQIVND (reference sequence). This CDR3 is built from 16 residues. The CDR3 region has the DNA TGTGTCAGTAGTATCTCCTTACAGGCCCTATTCACTGAAGCTTTCTTT. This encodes CVSSISLQALFTEAFF.

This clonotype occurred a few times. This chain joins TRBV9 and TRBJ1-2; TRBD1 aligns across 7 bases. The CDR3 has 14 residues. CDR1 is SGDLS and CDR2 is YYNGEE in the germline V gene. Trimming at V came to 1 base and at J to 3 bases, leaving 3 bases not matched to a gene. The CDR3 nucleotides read TGTGCCAGCAGCGTATCCGGGACAGACTATGGCTACACCTTC. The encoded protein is CASSVSGTDYGYTF.

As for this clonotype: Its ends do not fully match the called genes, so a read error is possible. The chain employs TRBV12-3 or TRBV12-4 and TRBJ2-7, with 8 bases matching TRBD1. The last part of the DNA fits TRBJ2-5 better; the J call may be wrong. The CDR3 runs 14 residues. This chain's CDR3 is CAGSYRTGKETQYF. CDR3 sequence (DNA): TGTGCCGGCAGTTACAGGACAGGGAAGGAGACCCAGTACTTC.

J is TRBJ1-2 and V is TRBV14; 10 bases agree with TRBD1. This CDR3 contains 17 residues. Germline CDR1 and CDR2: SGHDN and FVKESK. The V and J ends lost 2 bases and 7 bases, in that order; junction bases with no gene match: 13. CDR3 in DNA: TGTGCCAGCAGCCAAACCAGGGGGGGACAGGGGATCGGTGGCTACACCTTC. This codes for CASSQTRGGQGIGGYTF.